The clone carrying this T cell receptor (beta chain) occurred a few times. Antigen specificity is unknown. The PCR was carried out with 60 Vbeta primers and 13 Jbeta primers. The protocol was immunoSEQ multiplex PCR, while the TCRdb copy is restricted to in-frame clones and leaves out a portion. The sample has 100,000 or so clones, over 60% seen once. The data are from a study of cytomegalovirus exposure and HLA in healthy donors. Healthy individuals who donated bone marrow served as the donors. Study-level results: In vitro confirmation showed three CMV-associated chains to be CMV antigen specific. Across donors, most TCRs were seen rarely, yet some public ones were widespread. Beyond CMV serostatus, there was no information to go on about immune exposure.

Germline CDR1 is SGHAT and CDR2 is FQNNGV. The CDR3 runs 12 residues. V was clipped by 7 bases and J by 3 bases, with 4 bases between them. This receptor was taken from a man aged 40-49 years in good health and CMV-seropositive. Sequenced sample: PBMCs. The chain recombines TRBV11-2 with TRBJ2-6; no reliable D call. CDR3 in DNA: TGTGCCAGCAACGGTGGGGCCAACGTCCTGACTTTC. Encoded protein: CASNGGANVLTF. The full variable domain, with the rest looked up from reference TRBV11-2 and TRBJ2-6, is EAGVAQSPRYKIIEKRQSVAFWCNPISGHATLYWYQQILGQGPKLLIQFQNNGVVDDSQLPKDRFSAERLKGVDSTLKIQPAKLEDSAVYLCASNGGANVLTFGAGSRLTVL.